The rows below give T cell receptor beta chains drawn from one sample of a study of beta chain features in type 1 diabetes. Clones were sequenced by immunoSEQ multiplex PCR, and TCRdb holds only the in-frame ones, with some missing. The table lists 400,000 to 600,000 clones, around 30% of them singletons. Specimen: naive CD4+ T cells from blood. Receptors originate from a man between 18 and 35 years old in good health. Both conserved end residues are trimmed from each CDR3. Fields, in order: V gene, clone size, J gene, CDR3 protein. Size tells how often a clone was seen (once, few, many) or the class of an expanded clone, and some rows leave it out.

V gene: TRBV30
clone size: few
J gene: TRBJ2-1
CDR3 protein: AWSAGSGGGSYNEQF

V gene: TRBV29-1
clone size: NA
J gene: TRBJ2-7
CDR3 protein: SVVRAEGQYEQY

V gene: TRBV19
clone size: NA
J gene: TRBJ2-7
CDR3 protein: ASSRRDSYEQY

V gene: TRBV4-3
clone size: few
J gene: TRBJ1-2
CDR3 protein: ASSQDFYYGYT

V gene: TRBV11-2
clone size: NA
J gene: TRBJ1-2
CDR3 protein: ASSGRTGGGYT

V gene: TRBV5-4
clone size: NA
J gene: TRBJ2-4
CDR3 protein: ASSTQGAANIQY

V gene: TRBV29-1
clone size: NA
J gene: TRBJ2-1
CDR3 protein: SAGLAGGESYNEQF

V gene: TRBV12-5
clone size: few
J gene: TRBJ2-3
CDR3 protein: ASGTSTDTQY

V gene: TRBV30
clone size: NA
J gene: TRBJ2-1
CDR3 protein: AWKSLTSAHNEQF

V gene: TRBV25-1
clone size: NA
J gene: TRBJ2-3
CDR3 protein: ASSLPRGADTQY

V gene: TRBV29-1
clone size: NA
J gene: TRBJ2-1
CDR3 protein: SAGLANEQF

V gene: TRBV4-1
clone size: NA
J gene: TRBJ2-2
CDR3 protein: ASSQVKGALTGELF

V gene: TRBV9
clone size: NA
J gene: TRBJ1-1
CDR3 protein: ASSTGQGTEAF

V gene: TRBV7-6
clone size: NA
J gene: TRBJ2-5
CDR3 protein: ASSSLNFETQY

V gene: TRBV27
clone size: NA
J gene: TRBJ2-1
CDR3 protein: ASSWDGYNEQF

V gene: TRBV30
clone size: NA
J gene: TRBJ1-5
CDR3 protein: AWSVDSRRQPQH

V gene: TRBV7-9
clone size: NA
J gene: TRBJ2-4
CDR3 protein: ASSTQLAKNIQY

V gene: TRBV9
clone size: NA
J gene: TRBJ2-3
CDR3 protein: ASSVPKRTVSTDTQY

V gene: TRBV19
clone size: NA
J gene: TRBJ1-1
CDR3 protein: ASSLRVNTEAF

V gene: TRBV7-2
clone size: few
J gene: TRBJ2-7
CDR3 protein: ASSLDRGPYEQY

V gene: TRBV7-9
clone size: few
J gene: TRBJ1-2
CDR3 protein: ASSRVNYGYT

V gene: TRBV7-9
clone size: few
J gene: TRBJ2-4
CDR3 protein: ASGRMYSGSRNIQY

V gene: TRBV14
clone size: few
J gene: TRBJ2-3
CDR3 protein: ASSQESGRAEDTQY

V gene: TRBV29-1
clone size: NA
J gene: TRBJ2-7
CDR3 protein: SVGIGSYYEQY

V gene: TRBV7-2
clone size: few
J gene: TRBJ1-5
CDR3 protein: ASSSKGRQGGNQPQH

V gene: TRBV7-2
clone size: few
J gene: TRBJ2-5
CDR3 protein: ASSLELAYQETQY

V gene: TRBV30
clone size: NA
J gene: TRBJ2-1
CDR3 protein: AWIGVSYNEQF

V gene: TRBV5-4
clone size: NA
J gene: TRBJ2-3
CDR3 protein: ASSLTGSTDTQY

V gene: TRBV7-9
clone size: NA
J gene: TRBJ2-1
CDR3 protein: ASTLPARDEQF

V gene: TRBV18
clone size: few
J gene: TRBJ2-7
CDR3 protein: ASSTLLSGTAYEQY

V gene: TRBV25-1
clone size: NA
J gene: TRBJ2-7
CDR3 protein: ASSDNQYSYEQY

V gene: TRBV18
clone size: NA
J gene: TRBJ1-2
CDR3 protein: ASSPRQGDGYT

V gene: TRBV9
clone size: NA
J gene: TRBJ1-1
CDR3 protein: ASSAQRGASTEAF